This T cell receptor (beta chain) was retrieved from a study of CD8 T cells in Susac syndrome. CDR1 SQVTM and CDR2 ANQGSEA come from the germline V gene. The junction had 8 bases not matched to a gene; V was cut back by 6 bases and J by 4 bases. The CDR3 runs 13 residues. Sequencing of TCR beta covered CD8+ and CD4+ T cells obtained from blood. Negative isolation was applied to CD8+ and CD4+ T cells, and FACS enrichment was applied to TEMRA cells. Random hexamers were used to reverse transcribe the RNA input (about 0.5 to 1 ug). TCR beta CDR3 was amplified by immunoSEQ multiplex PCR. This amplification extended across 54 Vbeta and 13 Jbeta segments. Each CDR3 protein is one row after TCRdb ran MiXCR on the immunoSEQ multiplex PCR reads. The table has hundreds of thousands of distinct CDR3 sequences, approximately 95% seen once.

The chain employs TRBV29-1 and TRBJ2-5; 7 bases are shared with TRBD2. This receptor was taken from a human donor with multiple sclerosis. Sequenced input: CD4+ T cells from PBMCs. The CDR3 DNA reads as TGCAGCGTCCGGCGGGGGTCCCTAGAGACCCAGTACTTC. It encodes CSVRRGSLETQYF.